These 11 T cell receptor beta chains were sequenced from one sample in a study of blood T cell repertoires in COVID-19. The method was immunoSEQ multiplex PCR; TCRdb's version includes in-frame clones alone and lacks a portion of them. The data hold over 200,000 clones, with about 87% observed a single time. Sequencing was performed on PBMCs or T cells enriched from blood (not recorded which). The origin of the receptors is a man aged 30 to 39 who had recovered from COVID-19.

The V call is TRBV7-8, the J call TRBJ1-5; D may be TRBD1 (5 bases). CDR3 size: 15 residues. Germline V lookup: CDR1 SGHVS, CDR2 FQNEAQ. V lost 1 base and J lost 5, with 12 bases in between. CDR3 residues: CASSLEPGLHQPQHF. CDR3 in DNA: TGTGCCAGCAGCTTAGAACCAGGGTTACATCAGCCCCAGCATTTT.

V and J are TRBV19 and TRBJ2-5, with TRBD1 as a possible D gene (5 bases). CDR1 and CDR2 from the germline V gene are LNHDA and SQIVND (reference sequence). V dropped 0 bases and J dropped 1 base, with 9 bases sitting between them. CDR3 length: 15 amino acids. The CDR3 sequence: CASSIDDSLQETQYF. The CDR3, as DNA: TGTGCCAGTAGTATAGACGACAGTCTCCAAGAGACCCAGTACTTC. The full variable domain, rest sourced from reference TRBV19 and TRBJ2-5, is DGGITQSPKYLFRKEGQNVTLSCEQNLNHDAMYWYRQDPGQGLRLIYYSQIVNDFQKGDIAEGYSVSREKKESFPLTVTSAQKNPTAFYLCASSIDDSLQETQYFGPGTRLLVL.

This clone was counted a few times. The chain couples TRBV14 to TRBJ2-1, with 8 bases aligning to TRBD1. The CDR3 has 15 residues. Germline V lookup: CDR1 SGHDN, CDR2 FVKESK. With V trimmed by 0 bases and J by 8 bases, 6 bases remained unmatched. The DNA of the CDR3 is TGTGCCAGCAGCCAAGAAGCGGACAGGGTCGATGAGCAGTTCTTC. This gives the protein CASSQEADRVDEQFF.

V is TRBV7-6 and J is TRBJ1-3; TRBD1 matches at 8 bases. Unmatched junction bases numbered 4, after V lost 3 bases and J lost 0 bases. The CDR3 runs 16 residues. Germline-derived CDR1 and CDR2 are SGHVS and FNYEAQ. The CDR3 is CASSLGQAYSGNTIYF. The CDR3 bases are TGTGCCAGCAGCTTGGGACAGGCCTACTCTGGAAACACCATATATTTT.

The chain combines TRBV5-1 with TRBJ2-7; possibly TRBD1 for D (6 bases). Germline V gene sequence: CDR1 SGHRS, CDR2 YFSETQ. There are 13 residues in the CDR3. Trimming shortened V by 0 bases and J by 2 bases, and 6 bases separated the two germline ends. The CDR3 reads CASSLGDTYEQYF. Written as DNA, the CDR3 is TGCGCCAGCAGCTTGGGGGACACCTACGAGCAGTACTTC.

V gene TRBV7-2 combines with J gene TRBJ1-6; no clear D. Per germline, CDR1 SGHTA and CDR2 FQGNSA. The CDR3 runs to 16 residues. Trimming shortened V by 3 bases and J by 0 bases, and 9 bases separated the two germline ends. CDR3 residues: CASSFGGSSYNSPLHF. CDR3 coding DNA: TGTGCCAGCAGCTTTGGCGGGAGCTCCTATAATTCACCCCTCCACTTT.

The gene calls are TRBV5-5 and TRBJ1-5, with a possible D match to TRBD1 (5 bases). Germline V lookup: CDR1 SGHKS, CDR2 YYEKEE (reference sequence). CDR3 length: 17 residues. V lost 0 bases to trimming and J lost 0 bases, with 13 bases between them. CDR3 coding DNA: TGTGCCAGCAGCTTGGCCTGGGTAGGGGATAGCAATCAGCCCCAGCATTTT. As protein: CASSLAWVGDSNQPQHF.

The chain carries TRBV19 and TRBJ2-1, with a weak D call TRBD2 (6 bases). The V and J ends lost 5 bases and 7 bases respectively, with 18 bases between them. CDR3 length: 15 residues. Germline CDR1 is LNHDA and CDR2 is SQIVND (reference sequence). The CDR3 spells CASSATLGTLNEQFF. In DNA, the CDR3 is TGTGCCAGTAGTGCCACCCTTGGGACTTTGAATGAGCAGTTCTTC.

In DNA, the CDR3 is TGTGCCAGCAGCCCAGAGGGACTAGCGGGAGGGCCGAAGCAGTTCTTC. Its protein product is CASSPEGLAGGPKQFF. J is TRBJ2-1 and V is TRBV7-8; 16 nucleotides align to TRBD2. V shed 5 bases, J shed 11 bases, and the junction held 9 bases outside the gene matches. The CDR3 is 16 residues long. CDR1 is SGHVS and CDR2 is FQNEAQ in the germline V gene.

The chain is built from TRBV10-2 and TRBJ2-3; 9 positions agree with TRBD2. The CDR3 consists of 17 residues. V was pared by 7 bases and J by 2 bases, with 13 bases of the junction left unmatched. Per the germline V gene, CDR1 is WSHSY and CDR2 is SAAADI. This chain's CDR3 is CASIPIQRLAVTDTQYF. The CDR3 nucleotides are TGCGCCAGCATCCCCATACAGAGACTAGCGGTCACAGATACGCAGTATTTT.

This clone appeared a few times. This chain joins TRBV12-3 or TRBV12-4 and TRBJ1-2; tentatively, D is TRBD1 (6 bases). CDR3 length: 13 residues. Trimming took off 6 bases at V and 8 bases at J, with 16 bases between the two ends. In nucleotides, the CDR3 is TGTGCCAGCAGCCCAGGGGTATCGTCCGGCTACACCTTC. Protein: CASSPGVSSGYTF.